The 12 T cell receptor beta chains presented below share a single source sample, sequenced in a study of blood T cell repertoires in COVID-19. The assay was immunoSEQ multiplex PCR, and TCRdb's table has in-frame clones only and misses some. The sample holds over 250,000 clones; roughly 90% are singletons and the top ten take roughly 2.5%. Sample: PBMCs or T cells enriched from blood (not recorded which). The receptors come from a man in his 60s who had recovered from COVID-19.

The chain recombines TRBV5-1 with TRBJ1-2, with 9 bases that match TRBD1. The junction had 14 bases not matched to a gene; V was cut back by 0 bases and J by 8 bases. This CDR3 is built from 17 residues. Germline V CDR1 and CDR2: SGHRS, YFSETQ. The chain's CDR3 is CASSLEGTGFKGKGYTF. The DNA of the CDR3 is TGCGCCAGCAGCTTGGAGGGGACAGGGTTCAAAGGCAAGGGCTACACCTTC.

This clone was recorded only once. The J gene is TRBJ2-2, the V gene TRBV7-9; 13 nucleotides match TRBD2. Per germline, CDR1 SEHNR and CDR2 FQNEAQ (reference sequence). V lost 5 bases to trimming and J lost 0 bases; unmatched junction nucleotides: 9. The CDR3 is 19 amino acids. The CDR3 DNA reads TGTGCCAGCAGCCGCATGACTAGCGGGGGGATCGCGAACACCGGGGAGCTGTTTTTT. Its protein is CASSRMTSGGIANTGELFF.

The V call is TRBV19, the J call TRBJ2-1; a weak D match, TRBD2 (7 bases). The V end lost 2 bases, the J end lost 4 bases, and 21 bases lay between the germline ends. CDR1 and CDR2 (germline): LNHDA, SQIVND (reference sequence). This CDR3 is 18 amino acids long. The CDR3 DNA is TGTGCCAGTAGTATACTGGCCGGAGGGGGGGGGAGGTACAATGAGCAGTTCTTC. Residues: CASSILAGGGGRYNEQFF.

The chain uses TRBV30 and TRBJ1-4; D gene unclear. Trimming took off 0 bases at V and 0 bases at J, with 5 bases between the two ends. The length of the CDR3 is 14 residues. CDR1 and CDR2 (germline): GTSNPN, SVGIG (reference sequence). This CDR3 reads CAWSVGTTNEKLFF. In nucleotides, the CDR3 is TGTGCCTGGAGTGTCGGGACAACTAATGAAAAACTGTTTTTT.

CDR3 nucleotides: TGTGCCAGTAGTATGAGGCGGGATCAGCCCCAGCATTTT. Translating gives CASSMRRDQPQHF. The rearrangement joins TRBV19 to TRBJ1-5; no clear D. Germline values: CDR1 LNHDA, CDR2 SQIVND (reference sequence). This CDR3 has 13 residues. Trimming cost V 3 bases and J 5 bases, with 8 bases left between them.

As concerns this clone: One end of the junction fails to match germline, which may point to a read error. Other DNA sequences in this specimen translate into the identical CDR3. The chain couples TRBV5-6 to TRBJ2-7, with 7 bases matching TRBD2. CDR1 and CDR2 from the germline V gene are SGHDT and YYEEEE. This CDR3 comprises 13 residues. CDR3 protein: CASSLYGGYEQYF. CDR3 sequence (DNA): TGTGCCAGCAGCTTGTACGGGGGGTACGAGCAGTATTTC.

The chain joins TRBV6-6 to TRBJ1-2; 7 nucleotides agree with TRBD1. In germline, CDR1 is MNHNY, CDR2 SVGAGI (reference sequence). The CDR3 length is 13 residues. V shed 5 bases, J shed 3 bases, and the junction held 3 bases outside the gene matches. CDR3 in DNA: TGTGCCAGCAGTCTCGACAGGGACTATGGCTACACCTTC. This gives the protein CASSLDRDYGYTF.

The chain joins TRBV19 to TRBJ2-2; 13 bases match TRBD2. The CDR3 sequence is 16 residues long. The germline V gene has CDR1 LNHDA and CDR2 SQIVND (reference sequence). J lost 5 bases, V lost 9 bases, and 9 bases had no gene match. CDR3 bases: TGTGCCAGCAAGGGACTAGCGGGATTACTGACCGGGGAGCTGTTTTTT. This sequence encodes CASKGLAGLLTGELFF.

The chain carries TRBV18 and TRBJ2-5; D perhaps matches TRBD2 (6 bases). The V gene lost 3 bases and the J gene lost 4 bases, with 18 bases spanning the gap. CDR1 KGHSH and CDR2 LQKENI come from the germline V gene. The CDR3 spans 16 residues. The CDR3 region is CASSPLPGQGGETQYF. The CDR3 nucleotides read TGTGCCAGCTCACCTCTGCCGGGTCAGGGAGGAGAGACCCAGTACTTC.

The rearrangement joins TRBV6-5 to TRBJ1-4, with a tentative D call TRBD1 (5 bases). The germline V gene encodes CDR1 MNHEY and CDR2 SVGAGI. Between the trimmed V and J ends, which lost 5 bases and 5 bases, there was a span of 9 bases. The CDR3 runs 13 residues. CDR3 residues: CASSRDSNEKLFF. The CDR3 nucleotides are TGTGCCAGCAGTCGCGACAGCAATGAAAAACTGTTTTTT.

This clone was seen a single time. The chain is built from TRBV19 and TRBJ2-5; tentatively, D is TRBD2 (5 bases). The germline V gene encodes CDR1 LNHDA and CDR2 SQIVND (reference sequence). The CDR3 has 11 residues. Trimming stripped 5 bases from V and 4 bases from J, with 5 bases between. Here the CDR3 DNA reads TGTGCCAGTAGTGAGGGAGAGACCCAGTACTTC. Amino acid sequence: CASSEGETQYF. Filled out from reference TRBV19 and TRBJ2-5, the complete variable domain reads DGGITQSPKYLFRKEGQNVTLSCEQNLNHDAMYWYRQDPGQGLRLIYYSQIVNDFQKGDIAEGYSVSREKKESFPLTVTSAQKNPTAFYLCASSEGETQYFGPGTRLLVL.

V usage is TRBV14 and J usage is TRBJ1-2; maybe TRBD1 (6 bases). In germline, CDR1 is SGHDN, CDR2 FVKESK. Trimming cost V 3 bases and J 0 bases, with 8 bases left between them. The CDR3 runs to 14 residues. As DNA, the CDR3 is TGTGCCAGCAGCCACAGGGGCTCTAACTATGGCTACACCTTC. This codes for CASSHRGSNYGYTF. Full variable domain (outside the CDR3, taken from reference TRBV14 and TRBJ1-2): EAGVTQFPSHSVIEKGQTVTLRCDPISGHDNLYWYRRVMGKEIKFLLHFVKESKQDESGMPNNRFLAERTGGTYSTLKVQPAELEDSGVYFCASSHRGSNYGYTFGSGTRLTVV.